This T cell receptor beta chain derives from a study of tumor and adjacent non-tumor tissue in lung cancer. Background on the study: Patients comprised 12 adenocarcinoma, 2 squamous cell carcinoma and 1 small cell lung cancer.

Germline assignment: CDR1 MNHEY and CDR2 SVGEGT. Trimming removed 6 bases at V and 4 bases at J, with 19 bases between. The CDR3 is 15 residues long. As concerns this clonotype: The antigen is unknown. This CDR3 fails to terminate in the conserved phenylalanine or tryptophan, so it likely reflects a read error.

Three rounds of nested PCR, following a modified ARM-PCR protocol, produced the TCRbeta library. TCRdb re-called the multiplex PCR reads through MiXCR, storing one row per CDR3 protein. The sample holds approximately 68,000 distinct CDR3 sequences, around 80% seen once. RNA was extracted from bulk tissue without any cell sorting. Distant lung tissue was collected more than 3 cm away from the tumor edge. Points from the study as a whole: Tumor repertoires had a smaller top 100 clone share than normal lung.

The sequencing sample was made of distant non-tumor lung tissue. This receptor was taken from a man in his sixties with non-small cell lung cancer. The chain links TRBV6-2 or TRBV6-3 to TRBJ2-7; TRBD2 might be the D (5 bases). CDR3 region: CASSPQEEVRYEQYL. The CDR3 region has the DNA TGTGCCAGCAGCCCCCAGGAGGAAGTAAGGTACGAGCAGTACCTC.